The T cell receptor beta chain described here comes from a study of blood T cell repertoires in COVID-19. Study-wide background: PBMCs, B-cell-depleted T cells, or T cells were the source of the cDNA or gDNA that made up the material.

The junction had 7 bases not matched to a gene; V was cut back by 0 bases and J by 5 bases. CDR1 LGHNA and CDR2 YNFKEQ come from the germline V gene. The CDR3 extends over 15 amino acids. The table lists this clone with a few counts. Original data processing: Reference gene primer amplification in the assay estimated nucleated cell counts. Here immunoSEQ multiplex PCR was the method, and the copy in TCRdb shows in-frame clones only, minus some. That table is the source of V, J and clone size, and D and trimming were worked out from the DNA. The data hold around 27,000 clones, with roughly 94% observed a single time.

This TCR was sampled from a human donor with active COVID-19. The donor label of this sample is uncertain. Sequencing input: peripheral blood. This chain joins TRBV4-2 and TRBJ2-7; 7 bases match TRBD2. The CDR3: CASSQDYGLVDEQYF. The CDR3 DNA sequence: TGTGCCAGCAGCCAAGATTACGGACTAGTGGACGAGCAGTACTTC.